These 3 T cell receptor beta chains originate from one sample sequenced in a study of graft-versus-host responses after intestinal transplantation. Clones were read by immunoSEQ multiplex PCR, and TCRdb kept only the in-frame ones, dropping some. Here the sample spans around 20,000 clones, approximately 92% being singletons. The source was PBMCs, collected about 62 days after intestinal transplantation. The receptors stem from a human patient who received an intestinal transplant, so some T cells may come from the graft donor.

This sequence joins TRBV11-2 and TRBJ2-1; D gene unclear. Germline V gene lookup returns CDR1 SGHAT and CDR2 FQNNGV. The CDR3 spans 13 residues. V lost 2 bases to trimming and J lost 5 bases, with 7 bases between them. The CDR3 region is CASSLSTDNEQFF. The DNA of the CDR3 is TGTGCCAGCAGCTTAAGTACGGACAATGAGCAGTTCTTC.

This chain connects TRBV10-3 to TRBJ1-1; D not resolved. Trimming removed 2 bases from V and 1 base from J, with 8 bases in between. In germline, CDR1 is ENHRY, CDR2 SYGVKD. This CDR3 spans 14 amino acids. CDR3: CAISEEEGNTEAFF. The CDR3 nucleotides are TGTGCCATCAGTGAGGAGGAGGGGAACACTGAAGCTTTCTTT.

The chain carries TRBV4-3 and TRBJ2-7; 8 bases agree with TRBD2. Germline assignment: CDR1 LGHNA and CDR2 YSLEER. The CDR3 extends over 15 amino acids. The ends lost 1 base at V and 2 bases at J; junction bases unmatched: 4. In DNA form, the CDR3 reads TGCGCCAGCAGCCAAGCGAGCGGGGGACCCTACGAGCAGTACTTC. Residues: CASSQASGGPYEQYF.